A selection of T cell receptor beta chains follows, all from one sample in a study of cytomegalovirus exposure and HLA in healthy donors. Only in-frame clones appear in the TCRdb table, and some are missing; sequencing was by immunoSEQ multiplex PCR. The sample includes about 60,000 clones, roughly 71% of them seen just once. Sequenced material: PBMCs. These receptor sequences come from a man aged 40-49 years in good health and CMV-seropositive. Each CDR3 is given with its conserved first and last residue. The D gene is left open where the match is weak. Rows may omit the clone size; those that give it use once, few, many or a size class.

V gene,clone size,J gene,D gene,CDR3 protein,CDR3 DNA
TRBV6-5,.,TRBJ1-2,.,CASSYSTRPNYGYTF,TGTGCCAGCAGTTACTCGACCAGGCCTAACTATGGCTACACCTTC
TRBV27,once,TRBJ1-2,.,CASRTSGLALYGYTF,TGTGCCAGCAGGACCTCAGGGTTGGCCCTCTATGGCTACACCTTC
TRBV6-1,.,TRBJ2-2,.,CASSEYAGALTGELFF,TGTGCCAGCAGTGAATACGCAGGGGCCCTCACCGGGGAGCTGTTTTTT
TRBV9,.,TRBJ1-1,.,CASSVGSRSNIEAFF,TGTGCCAGCAGCGTAGGAAGCAGGTCGAACATTGAAGCTTTCTTT
TRBV5-1,.,TRBJ2-1,TRBD2,CASSLPGGAPYNEQFF,TGCGCCAGCAGCTTGCCCGGGGGGGCCCCCTACAATGAGCAGTTCTTC
TRBV9,few,TRBJ2-3,TRBD2,CASSVGEGLGSPDTQYF,TGTGCCAGCAGCGTAGGAGAGGGACTAGGGTCCCCAGATACGCAGTATTTT
TRBV4-3,few,TRBJ2-3,.,CASSQGRLGTQYF,TGCGCCAGCAGCCAAGGGAGACTTGGTACGCAGTATTTT
TRBV11-2,.,TRBJ1-2,TRBD1,CASSHDRGGGYTF,TGTGCCAGCAGCCACGACAGGGGAGGTGGCTACACCTTC
TRBV7-3,.,TRBJ1-2,.,CASSPDFNYGYTF,TGTGCCAGCAGCCCAGACTTTAACTATGGCTACACCTTC
TRBV11-2,.,TRBJ2-1,.,CASSPKQGLRNEQFF,TGTGCCAGCAGCCCTAAACAGGGTTTACGCAATGAGCAGTTCTTC